This entry is about one T cell receptor (beta chain). Its target is unknown. This sample stems from a study of blood T cells in healthy people across ages. Whole-study findings and limits: Diversity of TCR beta per million T cells declined in a roughly linear way with age.

Donor samples were obtained from healthy Caucasian individuals from Russia, aged about 6 to 100. Extraction of total RNA produced a minimum of 5 micrograms from each sample. The use of a sample-barcoded 5' primer and a J-beta primer mix characterized a second PCR of 7 to 11 cycles. TCRdb re-called the 5' RACE reads with MiXCR, one entry per CDR3 protein. The top ten clones hold around 37% of a sample with about 640,000 distinct CDR3 sequences, around three fifths of them seen once. This CDR3 has 14 residues. Germline V gives CDR1 LNHNV, CDR2 YYDKDF (reference sequence). V was shortened by 0 bases and J by 4 bases, with 10 bases between the two germline ends.

The rearrangement links TRBV15 to TRBJ2-7; maybe TRBD2 (7 bases). The origin of this receptor is a man between 60 and 75 years old in good health. The material sequenced was blood. The CDR3 reads CATSRERGGYEQYF. The CDR3 DNA reads as TGTGCCACCAGCAGAGAGAGGGGGGGGTACGAGCAGTACTTC.